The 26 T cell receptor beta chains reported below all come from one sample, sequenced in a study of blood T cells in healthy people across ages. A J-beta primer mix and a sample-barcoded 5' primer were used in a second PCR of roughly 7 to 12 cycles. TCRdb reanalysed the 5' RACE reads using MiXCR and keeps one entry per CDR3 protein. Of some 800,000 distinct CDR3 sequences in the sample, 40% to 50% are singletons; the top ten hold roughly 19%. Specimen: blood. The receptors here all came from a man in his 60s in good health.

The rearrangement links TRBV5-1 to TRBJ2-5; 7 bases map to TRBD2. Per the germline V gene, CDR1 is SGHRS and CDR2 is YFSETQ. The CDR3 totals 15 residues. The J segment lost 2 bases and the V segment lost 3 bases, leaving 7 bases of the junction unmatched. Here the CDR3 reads CASSWGGSGQETQYF. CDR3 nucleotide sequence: TGCGCCAGCAGCTGGGGGGGTAGCGGACAAGAGACCCAGTACTTC.

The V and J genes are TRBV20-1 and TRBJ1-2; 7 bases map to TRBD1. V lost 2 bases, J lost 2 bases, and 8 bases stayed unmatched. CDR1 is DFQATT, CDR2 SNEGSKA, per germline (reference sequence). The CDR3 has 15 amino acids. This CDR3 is CSARTRQGSNYGYTF. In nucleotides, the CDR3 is TGCAGTGCTAGAACAAGACAGGGATCGAACTATGGCTACACCTTC.

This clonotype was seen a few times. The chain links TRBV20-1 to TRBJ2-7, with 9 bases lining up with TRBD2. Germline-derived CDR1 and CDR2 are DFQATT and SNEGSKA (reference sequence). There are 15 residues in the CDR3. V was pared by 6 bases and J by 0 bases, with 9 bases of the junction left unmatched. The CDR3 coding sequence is TGCAGTGCCCCGGGGGCGGGAGGGAACTCCTACGAGCAGTACTTC. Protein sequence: CSAPGAGGNSYEQYF.

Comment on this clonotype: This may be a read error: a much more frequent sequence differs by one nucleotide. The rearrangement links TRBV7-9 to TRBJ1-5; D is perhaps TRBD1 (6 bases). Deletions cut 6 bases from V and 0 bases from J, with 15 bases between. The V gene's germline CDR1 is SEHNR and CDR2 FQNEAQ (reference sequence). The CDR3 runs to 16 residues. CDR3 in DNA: TGTGCCAGCAGTAGCGGTCGGACAGATAGCAATCAGCCCCAGCATTTT. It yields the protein CASSSGRTDSNQPQHF.

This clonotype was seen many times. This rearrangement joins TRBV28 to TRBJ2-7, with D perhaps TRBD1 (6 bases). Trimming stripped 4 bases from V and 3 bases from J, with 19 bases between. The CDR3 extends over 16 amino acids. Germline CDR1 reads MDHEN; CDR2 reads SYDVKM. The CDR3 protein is CASSSPSIQGFYEQYF. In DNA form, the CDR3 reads TGTGCCAGCAGTTCACCAAGTATACAGGGCTTCTACGAGCAGTACTTC.

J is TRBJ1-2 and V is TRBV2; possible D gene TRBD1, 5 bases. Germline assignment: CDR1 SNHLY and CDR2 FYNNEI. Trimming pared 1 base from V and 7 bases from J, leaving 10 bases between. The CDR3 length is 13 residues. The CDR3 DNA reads TGTGCCAGCAGTGAAGTTCGGGGGAGTGGCTACACCTTC. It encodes CASSEVRGSGYTF.

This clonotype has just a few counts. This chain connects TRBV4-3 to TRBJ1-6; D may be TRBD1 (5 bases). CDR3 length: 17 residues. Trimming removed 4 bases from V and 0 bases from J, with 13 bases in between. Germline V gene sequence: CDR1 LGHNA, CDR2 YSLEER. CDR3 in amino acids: CASSREAGGSYNSPLHF. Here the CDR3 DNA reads TGCGCCAGCAGCCGGGAGGCGGGGGGCTCCTATAATTCACCCCTCCACTTT.

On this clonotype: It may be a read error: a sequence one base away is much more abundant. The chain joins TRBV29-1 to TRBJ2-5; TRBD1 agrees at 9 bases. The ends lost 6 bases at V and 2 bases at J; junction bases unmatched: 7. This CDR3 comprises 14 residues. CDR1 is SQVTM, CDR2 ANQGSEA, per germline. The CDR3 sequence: CSVSDRGKQETQYF. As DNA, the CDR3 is TGCAGCGTATCGGACAGGGGCAAACAAGAGACCCAGTACTTC. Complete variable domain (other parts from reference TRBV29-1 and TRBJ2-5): SAVISQKPSRDICQRGTSLTIQCQVDSQVTMMFWYRQQPGQSLTLIATANQGSEATYESGFVIDKFPISRPNLTFSTLTVSNMSPEDSSIYLCSVSDRGKQETQYFGPGTRLLVL.

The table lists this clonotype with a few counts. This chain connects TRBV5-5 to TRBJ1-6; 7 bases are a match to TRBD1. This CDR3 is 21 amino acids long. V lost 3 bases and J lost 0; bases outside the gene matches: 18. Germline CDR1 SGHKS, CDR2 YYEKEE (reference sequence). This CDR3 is CASSWTGGHPHGSSYNSPLHF. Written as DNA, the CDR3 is TGTGCCAGCAGCTGGACAGGCGGGCATCCTCACGGCAGCTCCTATAATTCACCCCTCCACTTT.

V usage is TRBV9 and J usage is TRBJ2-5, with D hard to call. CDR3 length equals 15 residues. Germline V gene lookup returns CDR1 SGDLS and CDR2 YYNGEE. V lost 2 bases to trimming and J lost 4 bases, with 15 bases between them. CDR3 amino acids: CASSVSRSLGETQYF. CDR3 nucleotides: TGTGCCAGCAGCGTCTCCCGATCCTTAGGAGAGACCCAGTACTTC. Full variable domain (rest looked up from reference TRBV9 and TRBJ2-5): DSGVTQTPKHLITATGQRVTLRCSPRSGDLSVYWYQQSLDQGLQFLIQYYNGEERAKGNILERFSAQQFPDLHSELNLSSLELGDSALYFCASSVSRSLGETQYFGPGTRLLVL.

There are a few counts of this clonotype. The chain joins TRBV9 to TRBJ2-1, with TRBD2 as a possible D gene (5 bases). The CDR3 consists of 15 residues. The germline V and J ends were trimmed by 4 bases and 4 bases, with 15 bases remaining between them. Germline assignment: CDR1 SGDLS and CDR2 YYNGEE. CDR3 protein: CASSKREDSYNEQFF. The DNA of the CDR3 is TGTGCCAGCAGCAAACGGGAAGACTCTTACAATGAGCAGTTCTTC.

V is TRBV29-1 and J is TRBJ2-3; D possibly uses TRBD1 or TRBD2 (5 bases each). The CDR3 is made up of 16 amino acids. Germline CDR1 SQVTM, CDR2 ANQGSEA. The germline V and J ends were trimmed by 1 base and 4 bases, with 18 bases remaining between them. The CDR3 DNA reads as TGCAGCGTTGAAGCCAAGGGGACCCACGGCGCAGATACGCAGTATTTT. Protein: CSVEAKGTHGADTQYF.

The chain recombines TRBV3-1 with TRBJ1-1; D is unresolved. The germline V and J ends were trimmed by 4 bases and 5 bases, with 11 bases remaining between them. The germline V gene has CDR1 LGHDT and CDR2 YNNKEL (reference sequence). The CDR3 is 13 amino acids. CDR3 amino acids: CASSRGPGTEAFF. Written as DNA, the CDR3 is TGTGCCAGCAGCCGGGGTCCCGGGACTGAAGCTTTCTTT.

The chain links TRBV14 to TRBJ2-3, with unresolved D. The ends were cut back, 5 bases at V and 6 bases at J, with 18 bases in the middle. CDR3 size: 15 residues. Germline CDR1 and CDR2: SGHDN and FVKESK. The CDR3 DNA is TGTGCCAGCAGCTTTTCGATGGGTACGTCCGATACGCAGTATTTT. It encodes CASSFSMGTSDTQYF.

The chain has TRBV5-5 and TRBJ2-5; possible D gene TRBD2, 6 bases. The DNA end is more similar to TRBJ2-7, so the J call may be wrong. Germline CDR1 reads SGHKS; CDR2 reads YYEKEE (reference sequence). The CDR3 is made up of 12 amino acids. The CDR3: CASSYPGGEQYF. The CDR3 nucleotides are TGTGCCAGCAGCTACCCCGGGGGCGAGCAGTACTTC.

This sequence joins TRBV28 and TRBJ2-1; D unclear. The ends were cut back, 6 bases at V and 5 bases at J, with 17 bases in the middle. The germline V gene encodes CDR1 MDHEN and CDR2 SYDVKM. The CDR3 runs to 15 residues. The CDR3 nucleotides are TGTGCCAGCAGGTCGATGGTAGGGTTAGACAATGAGCAGTTCTTC. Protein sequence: CASRSMVGLDNEQFF. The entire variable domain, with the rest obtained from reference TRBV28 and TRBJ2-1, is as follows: DVKVTQSSRYLVKRTGEKVFLECVQDMDHENMFWYRQDPGLGLRLIYFSYDVKMKEKGDIPEGYSVSREKKERFSLILESASTNQTSMYLCASRSMVGLDNEQFFGPGTRLTVL.

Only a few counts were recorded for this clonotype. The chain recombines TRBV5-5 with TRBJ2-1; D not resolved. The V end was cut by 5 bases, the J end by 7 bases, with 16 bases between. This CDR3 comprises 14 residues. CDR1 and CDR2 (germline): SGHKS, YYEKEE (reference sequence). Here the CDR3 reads CASRIGVSSNEQFF. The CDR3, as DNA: TGTGCCAGCAGGATTGGGGTGTCGAGTAATGAGCAGTTCTTC.

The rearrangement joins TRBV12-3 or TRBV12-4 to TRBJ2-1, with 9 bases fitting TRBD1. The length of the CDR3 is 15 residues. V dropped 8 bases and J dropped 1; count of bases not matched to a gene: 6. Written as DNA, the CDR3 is TGTGCCAGCTGTGGGACAGGGCTATCCTACAATGAGCAGTTCTTC. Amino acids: CASCGTGLSYNEQFF.

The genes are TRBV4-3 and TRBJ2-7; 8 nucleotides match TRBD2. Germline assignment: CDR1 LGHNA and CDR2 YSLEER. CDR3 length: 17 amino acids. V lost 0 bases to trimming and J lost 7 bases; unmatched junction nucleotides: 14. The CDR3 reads CASSQEPGGLSYNEQYF. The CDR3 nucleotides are TGCGCCAGCAGCCAAGAACCGGGGGGGCTCTCCTACAATGAGCAGTACTTC.

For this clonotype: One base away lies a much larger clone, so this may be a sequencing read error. As DNA, the CDR3 is TGCAGCGTCAAGGGCATGGGCTACGAGCAGTACTTC. As protein: CSVKGMGYEQYF. V and J are TRBV29-1 and TRBJ2-5; no clear D. The DNA end is more similar to TRBJ2-7, so the J call may be wrong. The CDR3 totals 12 residues. CDR1 is SQVTM and CDR2 is ANQGSEA in the germline V gene.

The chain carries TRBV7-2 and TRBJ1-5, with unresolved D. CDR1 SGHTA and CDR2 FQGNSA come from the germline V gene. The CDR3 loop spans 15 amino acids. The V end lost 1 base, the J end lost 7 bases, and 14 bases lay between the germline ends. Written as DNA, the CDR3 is TGTGCCAGCAGCTTAGAGACTGGCAATCGGCAGCCCCAGCATTTT. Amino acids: CASSLETGNRQPQHF.

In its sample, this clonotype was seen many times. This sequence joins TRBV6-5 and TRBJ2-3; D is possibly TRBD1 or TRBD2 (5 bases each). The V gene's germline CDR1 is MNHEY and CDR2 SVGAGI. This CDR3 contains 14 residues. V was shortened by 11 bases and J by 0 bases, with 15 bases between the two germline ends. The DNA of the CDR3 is TGTGCCTCACGAACCGGGACCAGCACAGATACGCAGTATTTT. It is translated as CASRTGTSTDTQYF.

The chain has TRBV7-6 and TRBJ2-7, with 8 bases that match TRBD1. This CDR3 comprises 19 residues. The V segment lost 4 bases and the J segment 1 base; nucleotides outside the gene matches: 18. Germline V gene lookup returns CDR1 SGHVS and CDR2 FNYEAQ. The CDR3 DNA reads TGTGCCAGCAGCTCAGAAAGGGACAGGACCCTCGTCTCTTCCTACGAGCAGTACTTC. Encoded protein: CASSSERDRTLVSSYEQYF.

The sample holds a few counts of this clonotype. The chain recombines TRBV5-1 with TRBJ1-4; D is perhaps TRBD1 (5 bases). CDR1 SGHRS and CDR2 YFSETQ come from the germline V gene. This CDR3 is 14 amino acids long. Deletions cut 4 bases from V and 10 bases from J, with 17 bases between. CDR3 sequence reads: CASSPGTVLGKLFF. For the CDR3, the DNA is TGCGCCAGCAGCCCCGGGACCGTCCTTGGAAAACTGTTTTTT.

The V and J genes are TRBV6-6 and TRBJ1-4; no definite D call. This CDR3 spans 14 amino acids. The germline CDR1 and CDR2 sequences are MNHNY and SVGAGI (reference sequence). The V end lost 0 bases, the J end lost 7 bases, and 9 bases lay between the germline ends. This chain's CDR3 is CASSYSKDSEKLFF. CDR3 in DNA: TGTGCCAGCAGTTACTCGAAGGATAGTGAAAAACTGTTTTTT.

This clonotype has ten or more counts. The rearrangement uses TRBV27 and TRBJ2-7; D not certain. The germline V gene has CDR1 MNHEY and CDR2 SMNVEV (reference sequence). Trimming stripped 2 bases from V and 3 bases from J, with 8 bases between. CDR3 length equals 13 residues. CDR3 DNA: TGTGCCAGCAGTTTAAATGACGGCTACGAGCAGTACTTC. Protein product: CASSLNDGYEQYF.